This TCR beta chain was found in a study of T cells in pancreatic ductal adenocarcinoma. Study results and limitations: Mean clonality was around 0.11 in tumors and roughly 0.068 in blood, not significantly different. The resected pancreatic cancer cohort was biased toward the minority with early-stage disease.

Regarding this clone: Its target is unknown.

Selected pancreatic ductal adenocarcinoma patients had undergone surgery without neoadjuvant therapy. The V gene lost 0 bases and the J gene lost 5 bases, with 10 bases spanning the gap. The CDR3 is made up of 13 amino acids. The germline gives CDR1 GTSNPN, CDR2 SVGIG (reference sequence). The protocol was immunoSEQ multiplex PCR, while the TCRdb copy is restricted to in-frame clones and leaves out a portion. This table holds more than 25,000 clones, about 92% found once. Material: PBMCs. This TCR came from a human donor with pancreatic ductal adenocarcinoma. V gene TRBV30 combines with J gene TRBJ2-5; D gene ambiguous. The CDR3 loop reads CAWSVRSRETQYF. For the CDR3, the DNA is TGTGCCTGGAGTGTACGTAGTAGGGAGACCCAGTACTTC.